Given below is one T cell receptor beta chain in context. Its target is unknown. The data stem from a study of CD8 T cells in ankylosing spondylitis. Study-wide results and limits: Reports say disease-linked clones showed up significantly more in matched ankylosing spondylitis synovial fluid. Disease-linked clones, CD8+, were relatively rare in peripheral blood.

Each CDR3 protein is one row after TCRdb ran MiXCR on the 5' RACE reads. The profile shows about 160,000 distinct CDR3 sequences, 9.8% of them singletons. Trimming removed 0 bases from V and 7 bases from J; junction bases left unmatched: 3. The CDR3 sequence is 13 residues long. Germline lookup yields CDR1 WNHNN and CDR2 SYGVQD (reference sequence). The receptor's source is a female donor with ankylosing spondylitis or in good health (not recorded which). The material sequenced was blood, either unsorted or a sorted T cell fraction (not recorded which). The rearrangement links TRBV10-1 to TRBJ2-7, with TRBD2 matching 7 bases. Here the CDR3 reads CASSESEGGEQYF. The CDR3 bases are TGCGCCAGCAGTGAGTCGGAGGGAGGGGAGCAGTACTTC.